A selection of T cell receptor beta chains follows, all from one sample in a study of T cell changes during pregnancy in multiple sclerosis. Profiling relied on immunoSEQ multiplex PCR, and the TCRdb table lists in-frame clones only, not all of them. Here the sample spans roughly 37,000 clones, 92% being singletons. The material was CD8+ T cells from peripheral blood mononuclear cells, obtained before pregnancy. The receptors were gathered from a female donor with multiple sclerosis, enrolled in a pregnancy study. CDR3s include the opening cysteine and the closing phenylalanine or tryptophan. The D gene is left open where the match is weak. Size is omitted from some rows. Given values are once, few, many or a class for expanded clones.

clone_size: .
d_call: TRBD1
j_call: TRBJ1-1
cdr3_length: 14
v_call: TRBV9
cdr3_aa: CASSGTGANTEAFF
cdr3_nt: TGTGCCAGCAGCGGGACAGGAGCGAACACTGAAGCTTTCTTT

clone_size: few
d_call: TRBD1
j_call: TRBJ1-1
cdr3_length: 12
v_call: TRBV5-4
cdr3_aa: CASSFWDREAFF
cdr3_nt: TGTGCCAGCAGCTTTTGGGACAGAGAAGCTTTCTTT

clone_size: .
d_call: .
j_call: TRBJ2-7
cdr3_length: 14
v_call: TRBV7-9
cdr3_aa: CASSLTDGSYEQYF
cdr3_nt: TGTGCCAGCAGCTTAACAGATGGGTCCTACGAGCAGTACTTC

clone_size: .
d_call: TRBD2
j_call: TRBJ2-3
cdr3_length: 17
v_call: TRBV27
cdr3_aa: CASSLYFGAGGTDTQYF
cdr3_nt: TGTGCCAGCAGTCTGTATTTTGGAGCGGGAGGGACAGATACGCAGTATTTT

clone_size: few
d_call: TRBD1
j_call: TRBJ2-7
cdr3_length: 16
v_call: TRBV7-9
cdr3_aa: CASSLDRQGHDYEQYF
cdr3_nt: TGTGCCAGCAGCTTAGATAGACAGGGCCACGACTACGAGCAGTACTTC

clone_size: few
d_call: .
j_call: TRBJ2-5
cdr3_length: 14
v_call: TRBV6-5
cdr3_aa: CASSYLGRQETQYF
cdr3_nt: TGTGCCAGCAGTTACTTAGGCAGGCAAGAGACCCAGTACTTC

clone_size: few
d_call: TRBD1
j_call: TRBJ2-7
cdr3_length: 15
v_call: TRBV5-6
cdr3_aa: CASSLAWVGGNEQYF
cdr3_nt: TGTGCCAGCAGCTTGGCCTGGGTAGGGGGCAACGAGCAGTACTTC

clone_size: .
d_call: TRBD1
j_call: TRBJ2-7
cdr3_length: 15
v_call: TRBV27
cdr3_aa: CASSFTGTGAYEQYF
cdr3_nt: TGTGCCAGCAGTTTCACCGGGACAGGGGCCTACGAGCAGTACTTC

clone_size: .
d_call: .
j_call: TRBJ2-1
cdr3_length: 14
v_call: TRBV11-2
cdr3_aa: CASSLELGGNEQFF
cdr3_nt: TGTGCCAGCAGCTTAGAACTGGGAGGAAATGAGCAGTTCTTC

clone_size: .
d_call: TRBD2
j_call: TRBJ2-2
cdr3_length: 17
v_call: TRBV13
cdr3_aa: CASSPYSGDRYGGELFF
cdr3_nt: TGTGCCAGCAGCCCCTATAGCGGGGATAGGTACGGCGGGGAGCTGTTTTTT

clone_size: .
d_call: .
j_call: TRBJ1-1
cdr3_length: 15
v_call: TRBV30
cdr3_aa: CAWRYRGALNTEAFF
cdr3_nt: TGTGCCTGGAGGTACCGGGGGGCCCTGAACACTGAAGCTTTCTTT

clone_size: once
d_call: TRBD2
j_call: TRBJ2-4
cdr3_length: 18
v_call: TRBV6-1
cdr3_aa: CASSDLGLAGGAKNIQYF
cdr3_nt: TGTGCCAGCAGTGATCTAGGACTAGCGGGAGGAGCCAAAAACATTCAGTACTTC

clone_size: .
d_call: .
j_call: TRBJ1-2
cdr3_length: 14
v_call: TRBV9
cdr3_aa: CASSPGGPNYGYTF
cdr3_nt: TGTGCCAGCAGCCCCGGGGGGCCTAACTATGGCTACACCTTC

clone_size: .
d_call: .
j_call: TRBJ1-2
cdr3_length: 15
v_call: TRBV7-9
cdr3_aa: CASSYAGGTLLGYTF
cdr3_nt: TGTGCCAGCAGCTACGCTGGGGGGACCCTTCTTGGCTACACCTTC

clone_size: .
d_call: TRBD2
j_call: TRBJ2-1
cdr3_length: 15
v_call: TRBV14
cdr3_aa: CASSPTSGSYNEQFF
cdr3_nt: TGTGCCAGCAGCCCCACTAGCGGCTCCTACAATGAGCAGTTCTTC

clone_size: .
d_call: TRBD1
j_call: TRBJ1-4
cdr3_length: 16
v_call: TRBV4-1
cdr3_aa: CASSQEGQGDNEKLFF
cdr3_nt: TGCGCCAGCAGCCAAGAAGGACAGGGCGATAATGAAAAACTGTTTTTT

clone_size: .
d_call: .
j_call: TRBJ2-2
cdr3_length: 13
v_call: TRBV2
cdr3_aa: CASSLRNTGELFF
cdr3_nt: TGTGCCAGCAGCCTCCGTAACACCGGGGAGCTGTTTTTT

clone_size: .
d_call: .
j_call: TRBJ2-7
cdr3_length: 10
v_call: TRBV6-5
cdr3_aa: CASNTYEQYF
cdr3_nt: TGTGCCAGCAACACCTACGAGCAGTACTTC

clone_size: .
d_call: .
j_call: TRBJ1-1
cdr3_length: 16
v_call: TRBV7-9
cdr3_aa: CASSLEARDRDTEAFF
cdr3_nt: TGTGCCAGCAGCTTGGAGGCCAGAGATAGGGACACTGAAGCTTTCTTT

clone_size: .
d_call: .
j_call: TRBJ1-2
cdr3_length: 14
v_call: TRBV27
cdr3_aa: CASSIRGNNYGYTF
cdr3_nt: TGTGCCAGCAGTATCAGGGGCAATAACTATGGCTACACCTTC

clone_size: once
d_call: TRBD1
j_call: TRBJ2-7
cdr3_length: 15
v_call: TRBV7-9
cdr3_aa: CASSLEGTGPSQQYF
cdr3_nt: TGTGCCAGCAGCTTAGAAGGGACAGGGCCCTCCCAGCAGTACTTC

clone_size: .
d_call: TRBD1
j_call: TRBJ1-1
cdr3_length: 13
v_call: TRBV5-4
cdr3_aa: CASSLQGQTEAFF
cdr3_nt: TGTGCCAGCAGCTTACAGGGGCAAACTGAAGCTTTCTTT

clone_size: many
d_call: .
j_call: TRBJ2-7
cdr3_length: 13
v_call: TRBV6-4
cdr3_aa: CASSERDNYEQYF
cdr3_nt: TGTGCCAGCAGTGAACGGGACAACTACGAGCAGTACTTC

clone_size: .
d_call: .
j_call: TRBJ1-2
cdr3_length: 13
v_call: TRBV2
cdr3_aa: CASNILQGYGYTF
cdr3_nt: TGTGCCAGCAATATTCTACAGGGCTATGGCTACACCTTC

clone_size: .
d_call: .
j_call: TRBJ2-7
cdr3_length: 12
v_call: TRBV10-1
cdr3_aa: CASSEGGHEQYF
cdr3_nt: TGCGCCAGCAGTGAGGGAGGCCACGAGCAGTACTTC

clone_size: .
d_call: .
j_call: TRBJ2-2
cdr3_length: 13
v_call: TRBV5-6
cdr3_aa: CASSLPDLGELFF
cdr3_nt: TGTGCCAGCAGCTTGCCTGACTTGGGGGAGCTGTTTTTT

clone_size: .
d_call: .
j_call: TRBJ1-1
cdr3_length: 14
v_call: TRBV7-2
cdr3_aa: CASSLQGGNTEAFF
cdr3_nt: TGTGCCAGCAGCTTACAGGGAGGGAACACTGAAGCTTTCTTT

clone_size: .
d_call: TRBD1
j_call: TRBJ2-7
cdr3_length: 14
v_call: TRBV13
cdr3_aa: CASSSGQGPSEQYF
cdr3_nt: TGTGCCAGCAGCTCAGGACAGGGGCCGTCCGAGCAGTACTTC

clone_size: .
d_call: TRBD1
j_call: TRBJ1-2
cdr3_length: 14
v_call: TRBV9
cdr3_aa: CASSGQGGGYGYTF
cdr3_nt: TGTGCCAGCAGCGGCCAGGGGGGAGGCTATGGCTACACCTTC

clone_size: .
d_call: .
j_call: TRBJ2-2
cdr3_length: 17
v_call: TRBV6-1
cdr3_aa: CASSGHGQGSRNGELFF
cdr3_nt: TGTGCCAGCAGTGGCCATGGTCAGGGTTCTAGGAACGGGGAGCTGTTTTTT

clone_size: .
d_call: .
j_call: TRBJ1-1
cdr3_length: 12
v_call: TRBV12-5
cdr3_aa: CASVDGGTEAFF
cdr3_nt: TGTGCTAGTGTCGATGGAGGAACTGAAGCTTTCTTT

clone_size: .
d_call: TRBD1
j_call: TRBJ2-1
cdr3_length: 16
v_call: TRBV18
cdr3_aa: CASSPTGGSSYNEQFF
cdr3_nt: TGTGCCAGCTCACCAACAGGGGGAAGCTCCTACAATGAGCAGTTCTTC

clone_size: .
d_call: .
j_call: TRBJ2-5
cdr3_length: 11
v_call: TRBV11-2
cdr3_aa: CASSLTETQYF
cdr3_nt: TGTGCCAGCAGCTTAACTGAGACCCAGTACTTC

clone_size: .
d_call: .
j_call: TRBJ1-1
cdr3_length: 16
v_call: TRBV4-1
cdr3_aa: CASSQDWEGLYTEAFF
cdr3_nt: TGCGCCAGCAGCCAAGATTGGGAGGGGCTGTATACTGAAGCTTTCTTT

clone_size: .
d_call: .
j_call: TRBJ1-4
cdr3_length: 16
v_call: TRBV30
cdr3_aa: CAWSVDSRSTNEKLFF
cdr3_nt: TGTGCCTGGAGTGTAGACAGCCGCTCAACTAATGAAAAACTGTTTTTT

clone_size: .
d_call: TRBD1
j_call: TRBJ1-5
cdr3_length: 16
v_call: TRBV5-6
cdr3_aa: CASSSTGKVGNQPQHF
cdr3_nt: TGTGCCAGCAGTTCGACAGGGAAGGTAGGCAATCAGCCCCAGCATTTT

clone_size: .
d_call: .
j_call: TRBJ2-3
cdr3_length: 16
v_call: TRBV7-9
cdr3_aa: CASSLGDGRDTDTQYF
cdr3_nt: TGTGCCAGCAGCTTAGGTGACGGCAGGGACACAGATACGCAGTATTTT

clone_size: .
d_call: .
j_call: TRBJ2-3
cdr3_length: 16
v_call: TRBV9
cdr3_aa: CASSVASWGGSDTQYF
cdr3_nt: TGTGCCAGCAGCGTAGCGTCTTGGGGGGGCAGCGATACGCAGTATTTT

clone_size: .
d_call: .
j_call: TRBJ2-5
cdr3_length: 13
v_call: TRBV4-1
cdr3_aa: CASSVQVQETQYF
cdr3_nt: TGCGCCAGCAGCGTACAGGTTCAGGAGACCCAGTACTTC